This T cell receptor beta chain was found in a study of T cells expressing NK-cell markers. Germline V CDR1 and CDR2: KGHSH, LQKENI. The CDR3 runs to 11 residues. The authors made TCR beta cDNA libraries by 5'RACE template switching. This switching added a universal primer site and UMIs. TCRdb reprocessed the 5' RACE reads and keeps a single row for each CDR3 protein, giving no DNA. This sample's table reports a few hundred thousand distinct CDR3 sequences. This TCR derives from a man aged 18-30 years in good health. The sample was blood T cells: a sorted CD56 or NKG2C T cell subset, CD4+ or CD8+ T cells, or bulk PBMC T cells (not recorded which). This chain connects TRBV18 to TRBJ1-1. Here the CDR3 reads CASSPAIEAFF. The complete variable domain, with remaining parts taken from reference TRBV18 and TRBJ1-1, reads NAGVMQNPRHLVRRRGQEARLRCSPMKGHSHVYWYRQLPEEGLKFMVYLQKENIIDESGMPKERFSAEFPKEGPSILRIQQVVRGDSAAYFCASSPAIEAFFGQGTRLTVV.